Sequencing of this T cell receptor beta chain was carried out in a study of blood T cells in healthy people across ages. Alongside a J-beta primer mix, a sample-barcoded 5' primer served in a second PCR lasting roughly 7 to 12 cycles. A minimum of 3 million CDR3-containing paired-end reads was obtained for each sample. A single record per CDR3 protein comes from TCRdb applying MiXCR to the 5' RACE reads. The repertoire holds approximately 1,700,000 distinct CDR3 sequences, roughly two fifths seen once, with around 23% in the top ten. PBMCs were isolated at a quantity of at least 6 million per sample. This clonotype occurred many times. Its antigen remains unknown. General observations from the study: Strong correlation was found linking TCR beta diversity to naive T cell percentage.

The CDR3 extends over 12 amino acids. V lost 7 bases and J lost 4; bases outside the gene matches: 2. Germline V gives CDR1 SNHLY, CDR2 FYNNEI. This TCR derives from a human donor in good health. V usage is TRBV2 and J usage is TRBJ2-5, with TRBD2 matching over 8 bases. The specimen was blood. CDR3 region: CASITSGETQYF. In nucleotides, the CDR3 is TGTGCCAGCATTACTAGCGGAGAGACCCAGTACTTC. The whole variable domain, filled in from reference TRBV2 and TRBJ2-5, reads EPEVTQTPSHQVTQMGQEVILRCVPISNHLYFYWYRQILGQKVEFLVSFYNNEISEKSEIFDDQFSVERPDGSNFTLKIRSTKLEDSAMYFCASITSGETQYFGPGTRLLVL.